Listed here are 7 T cell receptor beta chains from one sample, sequenced in a study of blood T cell repertoires in COVID-19. Method: immunoSEQ multiplex PCR; TCRdb's copy keeps in-frame clones and lacks some. This sample yields some 240,000 clones, of which 92% are seen a single time; over 0.75% belongs to the top ten. The sample was peripheral blood. These receptor sequences come from a man in his fifties or sixties with COVID-19, enrolled during active disease.

The rearrangement uses TRBV28 and TRBJ1-6; D is uncertain. CDR1 and CDR2 (germline): MDHEN, SYDVKM. V shed 3 bases and J shed 1 base, with 7 bases lying between them. The CDR3 is 15 amino acids. This CDR3 reads CASSLRVSYNSPLHF. The CDR3, as DNA: TGTGCCAGCAGTTTGAGGGTATCCTATAATTCACCCCTCCACTTT.

This clone is a singleton in its sample. The V call is TRBV12-3 or TRBV12-4, the J call TRBJ1-1; no reliable D call. This CDR3 has 13 residues. Trimming took 6 bases from V and 5 from J, leaving 13 bases between them. This chain's CDR3 is CASSPVGRTEAFF. DNA for the CDR3: TGTGCCAGCAGCCCCGTGGGGAGAACTGAAGCTTTCTTT.

V is TRBV5-5 and J is TRBJ2-1, with 9 bases aligning to TRBD1. J gave up 7 bases and V 3 bases, and 11 bases lay outside the gene matches. The CDR3 has 16 residues. Germline CDR1 reads SGHKS; CDR2 reads YYEKEE (reference sequence). The CDR3 protein is CASSSWTGEGRNEQFF. In DNA form, the CDR3 reads TGTGCCAGCAGCTCCTGGACAGGGGAGGGTAGAAATGAGCAGTTCTTC. Based on the CDR3 plus reference TRBV5-5 and TRBJ2-1, the full variable domain is DAGVTQSPTHLIKTRGQQVTLRCSPISGHKSVSWYQQVLGQGPQFIFQYYEKEERGRGNFPDRFSARQFPNYSSELNVNALLLGDSALYLCASSSWTGEGRNEQFFGPGTRLTVL.

The V and J genes are TRBV4-1 and TRBJ2-1; 12 bases map to TRBD2. Germline CDR1 reads MGHRA; CDR2 reads YSYEKL. The V gene end was trimmed by 1 base and the J gene end by 5 bases; junction bases not matched to a gene: 6. The CDR3 is made up of 17 amino acids. CDR3 protein: CASSQVHLAGGDNEQFF. In DNA, the CDR3 is TGCGCCAGCAGCCAAGTCCACCTAGCGGGGGGGGACAATGAGCAGTTCTTC.

This clone was detected only once. J is TRBJ2-7 and V is TRBV11-2; TRBD2 might be the D (6 bases). Trimming took off 5 bases at V and 2 bases at J, with 19 bases between the two ends. The CDR3 spans 16 residues. The germline gives CDR1 SGHAT, CDR2 FQNNGV. DNA of the CDR3: TGTGCCAGCAGCCTCGCATTGGGAGGCTCAACCTACGAGCAGTACTTC. This sequence encodes CASSLALGGSTYEQYF.

The chain is built from TRBV20-1 and TRBJ1-1; no definite D call. CDR1 and CDR2 (germline): DFQATT, SNEGSKA (reference sequence). V lost 5 bases and J lost 3, with 7 bases in between. The CDR3 spans 11 residues. Here the CDR3 DNA reads TGCAGTGCTGGGCGAGACACTGAAGCTTTCTTT. Its translation: CSAGRDTEAFF.

This sequence joins TRBV13 and TRBJ2-7; 8 bases map to TRBD2. Germline-derived CDR1 and CDR2 are PRHDT and FYEKMQ (reference sequence). The CDR3 length is 15 residues. J was trimmed by 4 bases and V by 5 bases; bases with no gene match: 10. This CDR3 is CASSLKAGARYEQYF. DNA of the CDR3: TGTGCCAGCAGCCTTAAAGCGGGGGCCAGGTACGAGCAGTACTTC.